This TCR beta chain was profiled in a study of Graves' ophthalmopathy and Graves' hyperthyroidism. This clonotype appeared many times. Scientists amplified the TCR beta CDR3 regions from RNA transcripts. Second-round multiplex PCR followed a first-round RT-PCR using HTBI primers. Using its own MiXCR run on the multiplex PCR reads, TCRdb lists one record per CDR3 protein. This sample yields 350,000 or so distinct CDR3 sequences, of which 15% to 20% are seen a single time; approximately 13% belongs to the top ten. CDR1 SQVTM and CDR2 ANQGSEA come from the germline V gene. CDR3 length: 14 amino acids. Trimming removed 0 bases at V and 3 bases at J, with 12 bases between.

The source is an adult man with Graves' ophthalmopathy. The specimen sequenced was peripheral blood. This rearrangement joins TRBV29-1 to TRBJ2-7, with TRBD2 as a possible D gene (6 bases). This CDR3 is CSVEDRGGNYEQYF. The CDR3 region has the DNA TGCAGCGTTGAAGATCGTGGAGGGAACTACGAGCAGTACTTC.